Following are 10 T cell receptor beta chains from one sample sequenced in a study of tumor-infiltrating lymphocytes in primary liver carcinoma. Out of unsorted whole blood came the blood RNA, and germline DNA was extracted as well. With around 490 ng total RNA as template and a constant-region primer, TCR beta cDNA was made. Sequencing libraries for TCR beta derived from three nested multiplex PCR rounds that used slightly modified ARM-PCR. Forward primers for TRBV1-TRBV30 and a C-beta reverse primer served the first two PCR rounds, at roughly 10 cycles each. MiXCR, run by TCRdb on the multiplex PCR reads, gives a single entry per CDR3 protein. The sample gives some 320,000 distinct CDR3 sequences, about 62% of which show up once; roughly 8.9% is in the top ten. The specimen was peripheral blood. The receptors here all came from a man aged 35 to 55 with primary liver carcinoma and hepatitis B virus infection.

The chain joins TRBV5-6 to TRBJ2-1; 12 bases align to TRBD2. The germline gives CDR1 SGHDT, CDR2 YYEEEE. The CDR3 runs to 15 residues. With 6 bases clipped from V and 8 bases from J, the junction kept 9 bases outside the gene matches. The CDR3 sequence is CASKPSGRAVHEQFF. CDR3 DNA: TGTGCCAGCAAGCCTAGCGGGAGGGCCGTGCATGAGCAGTTCTTC.

Turning to this clonotype: Possible read error: a much larger clone is one base away. The V and J genes are TRBV10-3 and TRBJ2-3, with 13 bases matching TRBD2. Germline CDR1 reads ENHRY; CDR2 reads SYGVKD. The CDR3 contains 16 residues. CDR3 sequence: CTISKGGLAGSDTQYF. CDR3 DNA sequence: TGTACCATCAGCAAAGGGGGACTAGCGGGATCAGATACGCAGTATTTT.

The CDR3 here is CASRFSGRADTQYF. The CDR3 DNA sequence: TGCGCCAGCAGATTTAGCGGGAGGGCAGATACGCAGTATTTT. The gene calls are TRBV5-1 and TRBJ2-3; 11 nucleotides match TRBD2. Trimming at V came to 5 bases and at J to 4 bases, leaving 3 bases not matched to a gene. Germline lookup yields CDR1 SGHRS and CDR2 YFSETQ. This CDR3 comprises 14 residues.

Worth noting for this clonotype: The junction and the germline gene differ at one end; a read error may be behind it. This chain links TRBV4-3 with TRBJ2-7; D may match TRBD1 or TRBD2 (5 bases each). Germline V gene lookup returns CDR1 LGHNA and CDR2 YSLEER. The CDR3 loop spans 15 amino acids. The chain's CDR3 is CASSPGIGETYEQYF. The CDR3 bases are TGCGCCAGCAGCCCGGGGATAGGGGAAACCTACGAGCAGTATTTC.

The rearrangement links TRBV7-3 to TRBJ2-1; TRBD2 matches at 8 bases. The germline gives CDR1 SGHTA, CDR2 FQGTGA. Trimming took 4 bases from V and 6 from J; bases not matched to a gene: 11. This CDR3 has 16 residues. CDR3: CASSSYVGAGANEQFF. The DNA of the CDR3 is TGTGCCAGCAGCTCCTATGTGGGAGCGGGAGCCAATGAGCAGTTCTTC. The entire variable domain, with the rest obtained from reference TRBV7-3 and TRBJ2-1, is as follows: GAGVSQTPSNKVTEKGKYVELRCDPISGHTALYWYRQSLGQGPEFLIYFQGTGAADDSGLPNDRFFAVRPEGSVSTLKIQRTERGDSAVYLCASSSYVGAGANEQFFGPGTRLTVL.

J is TRBJ2-1 and V is TRBV28; D is perhaps TRBD1 (5 bases). This CDR3 is 14 amino acids long. The V end was cut by 8 bases, the J end by 7 bases, with 18 bases between. The germline V gene has CDR1 MDHEN and CDR2 SYDVKM. CDR3 sequence (DNA): TGTGCCAGCGGACACCGCGGTTCAGGAAATGAGCAGTTCTTC. Translating it yields CASGHRGSGNEQFF.

A single count supports this clonotype. This chain joins TRBV28 and TRBJ2-1, with D unclear. The CDR3 consists of 15 residues. Germline values: CDR1 MDHEN, CDR2 SYDVKM. Trimming took off 5 bases at V and 7 bases at J, with 18 bases between the two ends. CDR3 nucleotide sequence: TGTGCCAGCAGTACCAGTGGGGTGCCTTGGAATGAGCAGTTCTTC. Translation: CASSTSGVPWNEQFF. The full variable domain, rest sourced from reference TRBV28 and TRBJ2-1, is DVKVTQSSRYLVKRTGEKVFLECVQDMDHENMFWYRQDPGLGLRLIYFSYDVKMKEKGDIPEGYSVSREKKERFSLILESASTNQTSMYLCASSTSGVPWNEQFFGPGTRLTVL.

Comments on this clonotype: The junction departs from germline at one end; a sequencing error may be responsible. The rearrangement links TRBV11-2 to TRBJ2-3; D is perhaps TRBD1 (6 bases). This CDR3 contains 16 residues. Germline V lookup: CDR1 SGHAT, CDR2 FQNNGV. CDR3 DNA sequence: TGTTCCAGCAGCGCGACAGGCTATTCTAGCACAGATACGCAGTATTTT. It specifies CSSSATGYSSTDTQYF.

On this clonotype itself: An end of the junction differs from the germline gene, which may be a read error. Written as DNA, the CDR3 is TGTGCCAGCACCCACCGGGGACAAGGGATTAGTGGGGCCATCGTCCTGACTTTC. Its translation: CASTHRGQGISGAIVLTF. This chain links TRBV6-5 with TRBJ2-6; weak D call: TRBD1 (6 bases). Germline values: CDR1 MNHEY, CDR2 SVGAGI. CDR3 length equals 18 residues.

V and J are TRBV28 and TRBJ2-3; 7 bases agree with TRBD1. The CDR3 sequence is 15 residues long. The germline gives CDR1 MDHEN, CDR2 SYDVKM. Trimming took 6 bases from V and 0 from J; bases not matched to a gene: 6. The chain's CDR3 is CASSSGGSSTDTQYF. As DNA, the CDR3 is TGTGCCAGCAGCTCAGGGGGTTCTAGCACAGATACGCAGTATTTT.